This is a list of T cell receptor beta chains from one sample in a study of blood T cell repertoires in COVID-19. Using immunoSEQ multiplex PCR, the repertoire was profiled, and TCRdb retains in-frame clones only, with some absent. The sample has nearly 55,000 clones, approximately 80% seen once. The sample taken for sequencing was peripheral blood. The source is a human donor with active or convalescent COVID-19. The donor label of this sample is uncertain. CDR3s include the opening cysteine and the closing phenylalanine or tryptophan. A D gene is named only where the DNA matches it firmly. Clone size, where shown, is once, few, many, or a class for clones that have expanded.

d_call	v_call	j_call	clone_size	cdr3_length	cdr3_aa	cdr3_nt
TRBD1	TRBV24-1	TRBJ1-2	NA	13	CATSRTGSEGYTF	TGTGCCACCAGTAGGACAGGGAGTGAGGGCTACACCTTC
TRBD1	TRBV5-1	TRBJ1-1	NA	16	CASSLRDRRAGTEAFF	TGCGCCAGCAGCTTAAGGGACAGGCGTGCGGGTACTGAAGCTTTCTTT
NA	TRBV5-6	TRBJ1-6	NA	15	CASSLVPVTGSPLHF	TGTGCCAGCAGCTTGGTGCCGGTTACAGGTTCACCCCTCCACTTT
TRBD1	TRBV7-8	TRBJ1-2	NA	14	CASSLARTGYGYTF	TGTGCCAGCAGCTTAGCGCGGACAGGATATGGCTACACCTTC
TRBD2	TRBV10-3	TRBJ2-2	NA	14	CAAQSGRNTGELFF	TGTGCCGCCCAAAGCGGGAGGAACACCGGGGAGCTGTTTTTT
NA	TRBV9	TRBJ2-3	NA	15	CASSVGPAGTDTQYF	TGTGCCAGCAGCGTAGGACCAGCGGGCACAGATACGCAGTATTTT
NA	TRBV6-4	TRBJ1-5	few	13	CASSEGSRTAQHF	TGTGCCAGCAGTGAGGGCAGTCGGACAGCCCAGCATTTT
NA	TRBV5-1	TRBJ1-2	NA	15	CASSLEGRGGYGYTF	TGCGCCAGCAGCTTGGAGGGCCGGGGAGGTTATGGCTACACCTTC
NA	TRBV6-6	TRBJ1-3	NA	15	CASSYPAGPGNTIYF	TGTGCCAGCAGTTACCCGGCAGGGCCCGGAAACACCATATATTTT
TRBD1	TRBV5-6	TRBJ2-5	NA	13	CASLQGAAETQYF	TGTGCCAGTCTCCAGGGGGCCGCAGAGACCCAGTACTTC
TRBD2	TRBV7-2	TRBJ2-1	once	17	CASSPRTSGSSYNEQFF	TGTGCCAGCAGCCCTAGGACTAGCGGGAGTTCCTACAATGAGCAGTTCTTC
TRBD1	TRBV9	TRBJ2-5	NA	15	CASSTRDREQETQYF	TGTGCCAGCAGTACCCGGGACAGGGAACAAGAGACCCAGTACTTC
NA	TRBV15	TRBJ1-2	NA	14	CATSRVRTGRDYTF	TGTGCCACCAGCAGAGTACGGACGGGGCGGGACTACACCTTC
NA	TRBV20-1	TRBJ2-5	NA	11	CSQPSGPTQYF	TGCAGTCAACCAAGCGGCCCGACCCAGTACTTC
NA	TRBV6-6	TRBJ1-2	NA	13	CASRRQESNGYTF	TGTGCCAGCCGTAGACAGGAGTCAAATGGCTACACCTTC
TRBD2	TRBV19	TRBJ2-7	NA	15	CASRAIAGATYEQYF	TGTGCCAGTAGAGCCATAGCGGGAGCCACCTACGAGCAGTACTTC
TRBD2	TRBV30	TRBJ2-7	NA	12	CAWGRGVGEQYF	TGTGCCTGGGGTCGGGGGGTGGGAGAGCAGTACTTC
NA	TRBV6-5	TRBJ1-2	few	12	CASSSNRAGYTF	TGTGCCAGCAGTTCCAACAGGGCTGGCTACACCTTC
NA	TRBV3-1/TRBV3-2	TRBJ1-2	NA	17	CASSQDGPRSTNYGYTF	TGTGCCAGCAGCCAAGATGGTCCTAGAAGTACTAACTATGGCTACACCTTC
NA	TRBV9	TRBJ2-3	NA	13	CASSVVSTDTQYF	TGTGCCAGCAGCGTCGTTAGCACAGATACGCAGTATTTT
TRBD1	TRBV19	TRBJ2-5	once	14	CASSDRGGGETQYF	TGTGCCAGTAGTGACAGGGGGGGAGGAGAGACCCAGTACTTC
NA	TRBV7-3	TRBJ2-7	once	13	CASSFAGSNEQYF	TGTGCCAGCAGCTTCGCCGGGTCCAACGAGCAGTACTTC
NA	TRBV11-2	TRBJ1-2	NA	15	CASSSFTGENYGYTF	TGTGCCAGCAGCTCCTTTACGGGGGAGAACTATGGCTACACCTTC
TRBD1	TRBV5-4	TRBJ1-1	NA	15	CASSNQTGANTEAFF	TGTGCCAGCAGCAACCAGACAGGGGCGAACACTGAAGCTTTCTTT
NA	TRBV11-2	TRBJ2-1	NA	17	CASSLGGWRTRDNEQFF	TGTGCCAGCAGCTTAGGTGGTTGGAGGACCCGCGACAATGAGCAGTTCTTC
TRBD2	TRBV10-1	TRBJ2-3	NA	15	CASARGGRGGDTQYF	TGCGCCAGCGCTCGTGGCGGGAGAGGTGGAGATACGCAGTATTTT
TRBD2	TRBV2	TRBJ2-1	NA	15	CASRMLAGSYNEQFF	TGTGCCAGCAGAATGCTAGCGGGCTCCTACAATGAGCAGTTCTTC
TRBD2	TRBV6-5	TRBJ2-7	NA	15	CASRSSGRSSYEQYF	TGTGCCAGCAGGAGTAGCGGGAGGTCCTCCTACGAGCAGTACTTC
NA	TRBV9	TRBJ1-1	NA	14	CASSVGQTNTEAFF	TGTGCCAGCAGCGTAGGACAAACGAACACTGAAGCTTTCTTT
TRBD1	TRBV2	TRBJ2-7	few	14	CASNPGTGVYEQYF	TGTGCCAGCAATCCGGGGACAGGGGTCTACGAGCAGTACTTC
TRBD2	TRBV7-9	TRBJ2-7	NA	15	CASSLGTSGRYEQYF	TGTGCCAGCAGCCTAGGGACTAGCGGGAGGTACGAGCAGTACTTC
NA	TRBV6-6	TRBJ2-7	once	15	CASTSWAASSYEQYF	TGTGCCAGCACCTCATGGGCTGCAAGCTCCTACGAGCAGTACTTC
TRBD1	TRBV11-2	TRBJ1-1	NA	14	CASSTTRGPTEAFF	TGTGCCAGCAGCACCACCAGGGGGCCAACTGAAGCTTTCTTT
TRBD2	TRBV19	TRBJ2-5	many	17	CASSWSVAGVGEETQYF	TGTGCCAGTAGTTGGTCGGTAGCGGGAGTCGGAGAAGAGACCCAGTACTTC
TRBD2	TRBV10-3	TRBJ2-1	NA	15	CAIRNSGRAHNEQFF	TGTGCCATCAGGAATAGCGGGAGGGCCCACAATGAGCAGTTCTTC
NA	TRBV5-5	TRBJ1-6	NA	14	CASSLGGGDSPLHF	TGTGCCAGCAGCCTGGGAGGGGGTGATTCACCCCTCCACTTT
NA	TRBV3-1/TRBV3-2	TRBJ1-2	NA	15	CASSQETTSMRGYTF	TGTGCCAGCAGCCAAGAAACTACCAGTATGCGCGGCTACACCTTC
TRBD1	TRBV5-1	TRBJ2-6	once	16	CASSGTGHSGANVLTF	TGCGCCAGCAGTGGGACAGGCCACTCTGGGGCCAACGTCCTGACTTTC
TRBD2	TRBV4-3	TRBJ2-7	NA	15	CASSPLLAGGYEQYF	TGCGCCAGCAGCCCACTTTTAGCGGGAGGTTACGAGCAGTACTTC
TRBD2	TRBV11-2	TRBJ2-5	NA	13	CASSFSGRGTQYF	TGTGCCAGCAGCTTCAGCGGGAGAGGGACCCAGTACTTC
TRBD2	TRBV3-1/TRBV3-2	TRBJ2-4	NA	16	CASSQERTSFKNIQYF	TGTGCCAGCAGCCAAGAACGGACTAGCTTCAAAAACATTCAGTACTTC
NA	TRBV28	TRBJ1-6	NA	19	CASSLPRPGGIGYNSPLHF	TGTGCCAGCAGTTTGCCAAGACCGGGGGGGATAGGGTATAATTCACCCCTCCACTTT
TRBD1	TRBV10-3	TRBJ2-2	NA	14	CATEQGADTGELFF	TGTGCCACGGAACAGGGGGCGGACACCGGGGAGCTGTTTTTT
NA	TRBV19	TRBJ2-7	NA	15	CASSISGTYSYEQYF	TGTGCCAGTAGTATTTCCGGGACTTACTCCTACGAGCAGTACTTC
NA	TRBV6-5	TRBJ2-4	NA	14	CASSYSRAKNIQYF	TGTGCCAGCAGTTACTCCAGGGCCAAAAACATTCAGTACTTC
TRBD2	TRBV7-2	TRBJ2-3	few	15	CASSFGTSGFDTQYF	TGTGCCAGCAGCTTCGGGACTAGCGGGTTTGATACGCAGTATTTT
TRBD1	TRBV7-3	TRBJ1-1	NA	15	CASSQTGGPNTEAFF	TGTGCCAGCAGCCAGACAGGGGGCCCGAACACTGAAGCTTTCTTT
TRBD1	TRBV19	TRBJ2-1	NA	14	CASSNRGFYNEQFF	TGTGCCAGTAGTAACAGGGGATTCTACAATGAGCAGTTCTTC
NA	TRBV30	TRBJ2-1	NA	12	CAWSPSQAVQFF	TGTGCCTGGAGCCCCTCGCAGGCAGTACAGTTCTTC
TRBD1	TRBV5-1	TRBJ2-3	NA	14	CASSSTGGLNTQYF	TGCGCCAGCAGCTCGACAGGGGGCTTAAATACGCAGTATTTT
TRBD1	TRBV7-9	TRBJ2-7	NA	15	CASSPRQGGGYEQYF	TGTGCCAGCAGCCCACGACAGGGCGGAGGCTACGAGCAGTACTTC
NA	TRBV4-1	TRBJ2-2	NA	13	CASSQVIPGELFF	TGCGCCAGCAGCCAAGTTATTCCCGGGGAGCTGTTTTTT
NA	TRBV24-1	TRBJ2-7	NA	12	CATSRGSYEQYF	TGTGCCACCAGTAGAGGGTCCTACGAGCAGTACTTC
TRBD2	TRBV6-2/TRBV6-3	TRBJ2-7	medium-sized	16	CASSAETSGSSYEQYF	TGTGCCAGCAGTGCGGAGACTAGCGGGAGCTCCTACGAGCAGTACTTC
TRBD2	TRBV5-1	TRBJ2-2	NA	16	CASSLAASGNTGELFF	TGCGCCAGCAGCTTGGCAGCTAGCGGTAACACCGGGGAGCTGTTTTTT
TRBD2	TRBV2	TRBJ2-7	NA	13	CASTASGGYEQYF	TGTGCCAGCACCGCAAGCGGGGGCTACGAGCAGTACTTC
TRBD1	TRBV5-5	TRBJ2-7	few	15	CASSLGWDRSYEQYF	TGTGCCAGCAGCTTGGGGTGGGACAGAAGCTATGAGCAGTACTTC
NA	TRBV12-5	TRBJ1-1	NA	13	CASGQGLNTEAFF	TGTGCTAGTGGACAGGGACTGAACACTGAAGCTTTCTTT
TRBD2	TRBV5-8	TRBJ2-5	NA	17	CASSLVSGRSFGETQYF	TGTGCCAGCAGCTTGGTTAGCGGGAGGTCATTTGGGGAGACCCAGTACTTC